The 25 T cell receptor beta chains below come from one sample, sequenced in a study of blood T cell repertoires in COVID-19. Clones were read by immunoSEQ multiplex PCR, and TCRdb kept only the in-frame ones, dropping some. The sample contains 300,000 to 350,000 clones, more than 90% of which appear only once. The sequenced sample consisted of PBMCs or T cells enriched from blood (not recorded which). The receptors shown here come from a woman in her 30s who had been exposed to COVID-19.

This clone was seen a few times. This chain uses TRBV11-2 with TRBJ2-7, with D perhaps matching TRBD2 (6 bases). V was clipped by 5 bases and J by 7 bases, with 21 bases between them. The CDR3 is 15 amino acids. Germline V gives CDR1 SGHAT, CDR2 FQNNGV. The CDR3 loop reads CASSPAVSRGGEQYF. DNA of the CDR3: TGTGCCAGCAGCCCAGCGGTGTCTCGAGGAGGGGAGCAGTACTTC.

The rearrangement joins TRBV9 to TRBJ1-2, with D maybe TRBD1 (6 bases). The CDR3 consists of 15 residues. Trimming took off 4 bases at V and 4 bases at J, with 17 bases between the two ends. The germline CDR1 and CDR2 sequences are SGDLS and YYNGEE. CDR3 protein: CASSPQSLDSYGYTF. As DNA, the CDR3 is TGTGCCAGCAGCCCCCAGTCACTGGACAGCTATGGCTACACCTTC.

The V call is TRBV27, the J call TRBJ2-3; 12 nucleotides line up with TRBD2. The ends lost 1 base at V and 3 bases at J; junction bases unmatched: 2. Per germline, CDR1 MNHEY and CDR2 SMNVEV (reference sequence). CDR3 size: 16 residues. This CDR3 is CASSLLGLAGTDTQYF. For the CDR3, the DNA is TGTGCCAGCAGTTTATTGGGACTAGCGGGTACAGATACGCAGTATTTT.

CDR3: CASSYQFPEKLFF. The CDR3 nucleotides are TGTGCCAGCAGTTATCAGTTTCCAGAAAAACTGTTTTTT. This chain connects TRBV6-5 to TRBJ1-4, with no clear D. Germline V gene lookup returns CDR1 MNHEY and CDR2 SVGAGI. The CDR3 sequence is 13 residues long. V lost 3 bases, J lost 8 bases, and 10 bases lay in between.

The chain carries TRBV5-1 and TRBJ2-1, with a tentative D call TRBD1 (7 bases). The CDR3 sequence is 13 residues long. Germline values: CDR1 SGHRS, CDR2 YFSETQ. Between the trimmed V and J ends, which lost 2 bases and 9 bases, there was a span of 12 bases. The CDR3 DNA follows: TGCGCCAGCAGCTTTGGAGGGGGCGGTGAGCAGTTCTTC. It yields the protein CASSFGGGGEQFF.

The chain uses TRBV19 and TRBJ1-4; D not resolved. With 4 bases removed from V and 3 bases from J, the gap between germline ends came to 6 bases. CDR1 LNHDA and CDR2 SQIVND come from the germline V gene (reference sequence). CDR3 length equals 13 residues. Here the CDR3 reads CASSNSANEKLFF. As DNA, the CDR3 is TGTGCCAGTAGTAATTCAGCTAATGAAAAACTGTTTTTT.

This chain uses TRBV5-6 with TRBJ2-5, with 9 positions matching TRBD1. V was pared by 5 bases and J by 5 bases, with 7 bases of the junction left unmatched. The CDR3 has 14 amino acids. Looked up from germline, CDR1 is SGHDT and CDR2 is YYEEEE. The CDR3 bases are TGTGCCAGCAGGAAGATCGACAGGGGGGAGACCCAGTACTTC. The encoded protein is CASRKIDRGETQYF.

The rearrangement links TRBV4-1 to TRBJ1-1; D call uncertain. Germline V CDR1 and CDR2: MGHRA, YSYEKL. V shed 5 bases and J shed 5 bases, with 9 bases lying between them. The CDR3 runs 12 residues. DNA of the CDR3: TGCGCCAGCAGCGCGGGGTGGACTGAAGCTTTCTTT. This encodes CASSAGWTEAFF.

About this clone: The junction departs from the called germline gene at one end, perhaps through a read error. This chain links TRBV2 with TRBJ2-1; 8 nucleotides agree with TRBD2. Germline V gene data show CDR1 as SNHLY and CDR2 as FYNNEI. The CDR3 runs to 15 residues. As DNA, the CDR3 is TGTGCCAGCAATGAACTAGCGGCCTCCTACAATGAGCAGTTCTTC. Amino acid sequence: CASNELAASYNEQFF.

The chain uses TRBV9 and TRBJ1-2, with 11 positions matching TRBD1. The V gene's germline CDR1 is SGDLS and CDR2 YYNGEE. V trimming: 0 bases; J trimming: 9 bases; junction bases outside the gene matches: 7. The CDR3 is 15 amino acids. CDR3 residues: CASSVDGTGGQSYTF. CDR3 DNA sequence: TGTGCCAGCAGCGTAGACGGGACAGGGGGGCAAAGCTACACCTTC. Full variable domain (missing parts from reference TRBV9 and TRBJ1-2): DSGVTQTPKHLITATGQRVTLRCSPRSGDLSVYWYQQSLDQGLQFLIQYYNGEERAKGNILERFSAQQFPDLHSELNLSSLELGDSALYFCASSVDGTGGQSYTFGSGTRLTVV.

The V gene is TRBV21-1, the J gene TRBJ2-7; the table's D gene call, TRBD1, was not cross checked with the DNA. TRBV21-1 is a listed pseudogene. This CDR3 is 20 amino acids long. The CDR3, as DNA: TGTGCCAGCAGCAAAATTGGGCCCCCGAAGTGGACAGGGATCTACTACGAGCAGTACTTC. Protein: CASSKIGPPKWTGIYYEQYF.

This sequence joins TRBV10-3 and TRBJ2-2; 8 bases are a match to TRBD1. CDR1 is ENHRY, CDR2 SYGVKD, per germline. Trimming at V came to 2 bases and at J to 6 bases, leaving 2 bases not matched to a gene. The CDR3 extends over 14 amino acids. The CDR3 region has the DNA TGTGCCATCAGTGAGGCAGGGGGCCCCGGGGAGCTGTTTTTT. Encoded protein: CAISEAGGPGELFF.

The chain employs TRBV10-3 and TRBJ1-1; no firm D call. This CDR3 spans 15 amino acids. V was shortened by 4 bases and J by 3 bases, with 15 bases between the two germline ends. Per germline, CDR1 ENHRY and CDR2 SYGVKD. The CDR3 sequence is CAISATSTQDTEAFF. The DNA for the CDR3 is TGTGCCATCAGTGCGACGAGTACCCAGGACACTGAAGCTTTCTTT.

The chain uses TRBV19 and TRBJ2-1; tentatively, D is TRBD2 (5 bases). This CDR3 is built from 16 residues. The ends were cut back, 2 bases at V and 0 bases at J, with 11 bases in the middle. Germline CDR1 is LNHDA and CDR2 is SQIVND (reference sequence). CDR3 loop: CASSIYPRASYNEQFF. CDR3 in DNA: TGTGCCAGTAGTATATATCCGCGGGCCTCCTACAATGAGCAGTTCTTC.

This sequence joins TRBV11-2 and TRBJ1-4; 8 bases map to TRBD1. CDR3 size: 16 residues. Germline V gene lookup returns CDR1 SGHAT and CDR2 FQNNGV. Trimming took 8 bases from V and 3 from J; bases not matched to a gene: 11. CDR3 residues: CASLWGRGRSNEKLFF. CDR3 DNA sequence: TGTGCCAGCCTCTGGGGCAGGGGGCGATCTAATGAAAAACTGTTTTTT. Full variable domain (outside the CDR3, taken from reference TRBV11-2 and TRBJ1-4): EAGVAQSPRYKIIEKRQSVAFWCNPISGHATLYWYQQILGQGPKLLIQFQNNGVVDDSQLPKDRFSAERLKGVDSTLKIQPAKLEDSAVYLCASLWGRGRSNEKLFFGSGTQLSVL.

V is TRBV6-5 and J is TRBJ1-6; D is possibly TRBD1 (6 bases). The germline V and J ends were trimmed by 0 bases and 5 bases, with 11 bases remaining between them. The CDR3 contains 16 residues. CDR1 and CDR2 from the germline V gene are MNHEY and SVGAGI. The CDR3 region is CASSYSAGADNSPLHF. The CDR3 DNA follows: TGTGCCAGCAGTTACTCGGCGGGGGCTGATAATTCACCCCTCCACTTT.

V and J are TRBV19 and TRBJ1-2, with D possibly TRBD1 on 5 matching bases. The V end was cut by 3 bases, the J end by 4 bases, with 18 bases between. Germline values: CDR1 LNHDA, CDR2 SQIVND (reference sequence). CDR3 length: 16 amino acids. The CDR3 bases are TGTGCCAGTAGTATCGGGCAGGGTTACACCTTCTATGGCTACACCTTC. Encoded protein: CASSIGQGYTFYGYTF. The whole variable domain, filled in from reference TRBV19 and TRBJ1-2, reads DGGITQSPKYLFRKEGQNVTLSCEQNLNHDAMYWYRQDPGQGLRLIYYSQIVNDFQKGDIAEGYSVSREKKESFPLTVTSAQKNPTAFYLCASSIGQGYTFYGYTFGSGTRLTVV.

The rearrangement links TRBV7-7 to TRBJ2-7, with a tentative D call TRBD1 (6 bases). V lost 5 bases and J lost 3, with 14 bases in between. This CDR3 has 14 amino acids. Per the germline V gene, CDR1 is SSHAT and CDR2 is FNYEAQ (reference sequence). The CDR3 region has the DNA TGTGCCAGCAGCCGGACAGAAGGAAGCTACGAGCAGTACTTC. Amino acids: CASSRTEGSYEQYF.

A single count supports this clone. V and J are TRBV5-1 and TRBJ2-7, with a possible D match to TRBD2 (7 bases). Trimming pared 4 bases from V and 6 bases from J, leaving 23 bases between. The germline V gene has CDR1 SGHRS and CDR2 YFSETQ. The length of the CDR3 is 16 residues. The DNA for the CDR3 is TGCGCCAGCAGCCCCGCCTTTGGGGGGGGCTTTCGCGAGCAGTACTTC. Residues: CASSPAFGGGFREQYF.

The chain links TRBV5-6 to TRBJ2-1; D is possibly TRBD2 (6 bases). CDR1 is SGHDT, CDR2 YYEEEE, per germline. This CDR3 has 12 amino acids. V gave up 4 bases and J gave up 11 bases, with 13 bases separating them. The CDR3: CASSGRPGQQFF. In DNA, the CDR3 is TGTGCCAGCAGCGGGAGGCCGGGGCAGCAGTTCTTC.

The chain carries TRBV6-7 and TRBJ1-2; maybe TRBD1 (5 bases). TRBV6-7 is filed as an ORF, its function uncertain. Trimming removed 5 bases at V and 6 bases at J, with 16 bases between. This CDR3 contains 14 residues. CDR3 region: CASSPQAGLDGYTF. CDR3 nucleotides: TGTGCCAGCAGTCCCCAGGCGGGGCTTGATGGCTACACCTTC.

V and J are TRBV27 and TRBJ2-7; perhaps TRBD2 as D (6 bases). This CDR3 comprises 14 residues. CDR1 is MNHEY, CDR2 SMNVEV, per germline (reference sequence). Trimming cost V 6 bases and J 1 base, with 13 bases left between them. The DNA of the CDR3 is TGTGCCAGCAGGGGACTGGGCAGATCCTACGAGCAGTACTTC. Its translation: CASRGLGRSYEQYF.

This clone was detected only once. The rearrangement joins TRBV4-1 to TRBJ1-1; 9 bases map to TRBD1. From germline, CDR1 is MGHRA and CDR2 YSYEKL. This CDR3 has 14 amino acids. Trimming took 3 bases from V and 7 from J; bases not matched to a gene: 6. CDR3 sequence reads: CASSQRQGGGEAFF. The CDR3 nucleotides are TGCGCCAGCAGCCAGAGACAGGGGGGGGGTGAAGCTTTCTTT.

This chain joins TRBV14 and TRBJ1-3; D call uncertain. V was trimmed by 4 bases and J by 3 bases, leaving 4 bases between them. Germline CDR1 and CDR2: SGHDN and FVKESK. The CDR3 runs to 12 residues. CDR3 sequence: CASSRLGNTIYF. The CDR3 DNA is TGTGCCAGCAGCCGGCTTGGAAACACCATATATTTT.

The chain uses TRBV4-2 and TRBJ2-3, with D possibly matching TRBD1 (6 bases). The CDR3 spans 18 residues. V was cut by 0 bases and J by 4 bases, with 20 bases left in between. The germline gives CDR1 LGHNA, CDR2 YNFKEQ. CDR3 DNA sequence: TGTGCCAGCAGCCAAGATTCAGGGGCGGGTGTCTCTTCAGATACGCAGTATTTT. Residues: CASSQDSGAGVSSDTQYF.